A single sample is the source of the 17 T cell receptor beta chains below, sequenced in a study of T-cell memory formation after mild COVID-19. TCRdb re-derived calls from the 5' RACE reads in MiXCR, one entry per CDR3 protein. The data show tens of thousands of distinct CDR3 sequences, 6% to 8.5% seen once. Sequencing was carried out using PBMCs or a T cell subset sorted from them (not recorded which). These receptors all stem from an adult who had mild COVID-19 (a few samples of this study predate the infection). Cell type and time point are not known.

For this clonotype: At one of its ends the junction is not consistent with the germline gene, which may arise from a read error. Here the CDR3 reads CARSLQGQITYEQYF. The CDR3 coding sequence is TGTGCCAGAAGCTTACAGGGACAGATAACCTACGAGCAGTACTTC. This chain uses TRBV11-2 with TRBJ2-7; TRBD1 matches at 7 bases. Germline assignment: CDR1 SGHAT and CDR2 FQNNGV. The length of the CDR3 is 15 residues. Using reference TRBV11-2 and TRBJ2-7 for the parts outside the CDR3, the full variable domain is EAGVAQSPRYKIIEKRQSVAFWCNPISGHATLYWYQQILGQGPKLLIQFQNNGVVDDSQLPKDRFSAERLKGVDSTLKIQPAKLEDSAVYLCARSLQGQITYEQYFGPGTRLTVT.

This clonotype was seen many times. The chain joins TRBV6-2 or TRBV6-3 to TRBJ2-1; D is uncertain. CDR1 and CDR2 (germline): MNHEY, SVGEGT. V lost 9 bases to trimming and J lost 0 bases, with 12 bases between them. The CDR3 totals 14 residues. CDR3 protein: CASRSASSYNEQFF. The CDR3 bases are TGTGCCAGTAGGTCTGCTAGCTCCTACAATGAGCAGTTCTTC.

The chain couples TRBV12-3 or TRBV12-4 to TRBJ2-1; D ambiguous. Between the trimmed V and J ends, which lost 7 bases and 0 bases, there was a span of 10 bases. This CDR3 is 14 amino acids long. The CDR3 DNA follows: TGTGCCAGCACTACTTCGACCTCCTACAATGAGCAGTTCTTC. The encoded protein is CASTTSTSYNEQFF.

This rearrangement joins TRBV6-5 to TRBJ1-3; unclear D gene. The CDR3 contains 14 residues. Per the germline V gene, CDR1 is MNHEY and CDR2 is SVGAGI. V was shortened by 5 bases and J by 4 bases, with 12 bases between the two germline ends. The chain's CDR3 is CASSAIRSGNTIYF. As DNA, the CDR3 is TGTGCCAGCAGTGCGATAAGGTCCGGAAACACCATATATTTT.

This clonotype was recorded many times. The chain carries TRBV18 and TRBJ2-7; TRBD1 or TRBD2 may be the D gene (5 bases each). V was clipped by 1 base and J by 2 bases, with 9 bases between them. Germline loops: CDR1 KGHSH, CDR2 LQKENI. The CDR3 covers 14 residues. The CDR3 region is CASSPRQGPYEQYF. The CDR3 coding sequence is TGTGCCAGCTCACCACGTCAGGGACCCTACGAGCAGTACTTC.

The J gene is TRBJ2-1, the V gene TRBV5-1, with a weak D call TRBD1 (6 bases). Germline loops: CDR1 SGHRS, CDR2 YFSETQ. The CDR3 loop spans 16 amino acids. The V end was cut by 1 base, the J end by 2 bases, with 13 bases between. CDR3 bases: TGCGCCAGCAGCTTGATTGGGGGCCTTACCTACAATGAGCAGTTCTTC. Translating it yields CASSLIGGLTYNEQFF.

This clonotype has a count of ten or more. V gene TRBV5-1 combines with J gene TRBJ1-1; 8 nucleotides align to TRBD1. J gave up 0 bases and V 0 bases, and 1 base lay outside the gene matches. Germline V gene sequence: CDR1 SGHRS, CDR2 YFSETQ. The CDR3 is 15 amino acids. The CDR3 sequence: CASSLGQGMNTEAFF. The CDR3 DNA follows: TGCGCCAGCAGCTTGGGACAGGGGATGAACACTGAAGCTTTCTTT.

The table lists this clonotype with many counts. CDR3 nucleotides: TGTGCCACCAGCGCCAGACTAGCGGGAGGCACAGATACGCAGTATTTT. It translates to CATSARLAGGTDTQYF. The V and J genes are TRBV24-1 and TRBJ2-3, with 12 bases fitting TRBD2. Trimming at V came to 7 bases and at J to 1 base, leaving 5 bases not matched to a gene. The CDR3 consists of 16 residues. Germline CDR1 and CDR2: KGHDR and SFDVKD.

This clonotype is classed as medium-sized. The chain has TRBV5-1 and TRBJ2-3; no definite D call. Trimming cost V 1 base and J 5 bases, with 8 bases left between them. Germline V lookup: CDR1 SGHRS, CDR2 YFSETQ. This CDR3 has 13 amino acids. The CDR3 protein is CASSLSGGDTQYF. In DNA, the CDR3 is TGCGCCAGCAGCTTGTCCGGCGGAGATACGCAGTATTTT.

The CDR3 DNA is TGTGCCAGCAGTGAATACGGAACCTACGAGCAGTACTTC. It specifies CASSEYGTYEQYF. The genes are TRBV25-1 and TRBJ2-7; D remains unclear. The V gene lost 0 bases and the J gene lost 2 bases, with 5 bases spanning the gap. The V gene's germline CDR1 is MGHDK and CDR2 SYGVNS. This CDR3 is built from 13 residues.

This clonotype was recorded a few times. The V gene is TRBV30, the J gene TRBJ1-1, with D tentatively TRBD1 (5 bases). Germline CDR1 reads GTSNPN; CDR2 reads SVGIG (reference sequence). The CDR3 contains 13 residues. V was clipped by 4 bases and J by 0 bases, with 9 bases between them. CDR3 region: CAWKKQVNTEAFF. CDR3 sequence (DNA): TGTGCCTGGAAGAAACAGGTGAACACTGAAGCTTTCTTT.

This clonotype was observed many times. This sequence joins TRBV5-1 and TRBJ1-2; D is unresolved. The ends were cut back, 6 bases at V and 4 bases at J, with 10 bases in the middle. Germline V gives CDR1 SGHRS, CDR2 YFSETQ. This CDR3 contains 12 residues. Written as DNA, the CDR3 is TGCGCCAGCAAGGCCACTGGCTATGGCTACACCTTC. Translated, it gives CASKATGYGYTF.

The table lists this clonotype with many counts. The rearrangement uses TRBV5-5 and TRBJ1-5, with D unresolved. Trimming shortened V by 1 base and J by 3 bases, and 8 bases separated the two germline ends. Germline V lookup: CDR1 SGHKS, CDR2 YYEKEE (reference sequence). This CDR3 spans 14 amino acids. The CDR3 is CASSLTGNNQPQHF. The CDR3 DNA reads TGTGCCAGCAGCTTGACGGGCAACAATCAGCCCCAGCATTTT.

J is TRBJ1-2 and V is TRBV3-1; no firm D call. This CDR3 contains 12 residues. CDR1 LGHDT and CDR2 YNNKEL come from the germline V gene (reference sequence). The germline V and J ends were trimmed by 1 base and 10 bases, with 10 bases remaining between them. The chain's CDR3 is CASSQGWSDYTF. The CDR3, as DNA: TGTGCCAGCAGCCAAGGATGGAGTGACTACACCTTC. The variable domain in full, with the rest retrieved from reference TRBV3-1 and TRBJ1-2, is DTAVSQTPKYLVTQMGNDKSIKCEQNLGHDTMYWYKQDSKKFLKIMFSYNNKELIINETVPNRFSPKSPDKAHLNLHINSLELGDSAVYFCASSQGWSDYTFGSGTRLTVV.

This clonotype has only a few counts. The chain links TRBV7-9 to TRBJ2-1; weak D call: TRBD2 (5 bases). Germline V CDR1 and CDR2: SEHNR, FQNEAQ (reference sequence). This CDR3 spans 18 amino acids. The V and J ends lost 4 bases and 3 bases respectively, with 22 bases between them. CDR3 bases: TGTGCCAGCAGCTCTCGGACGGGGAAGGCCCCCAACTACAATGAGCAGTTCTTC. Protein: CASSSRTGKAPNYNEQFF.

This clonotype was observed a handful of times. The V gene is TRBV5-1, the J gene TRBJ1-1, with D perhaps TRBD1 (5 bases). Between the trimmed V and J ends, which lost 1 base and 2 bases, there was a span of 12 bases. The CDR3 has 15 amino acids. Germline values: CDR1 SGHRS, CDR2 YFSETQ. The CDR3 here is CASSLWGDGNTEAFF. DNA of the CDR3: TGCGCCAGCAGCTTGTGGGGGGACGGAAACACTGAAGCTTTCTTT.

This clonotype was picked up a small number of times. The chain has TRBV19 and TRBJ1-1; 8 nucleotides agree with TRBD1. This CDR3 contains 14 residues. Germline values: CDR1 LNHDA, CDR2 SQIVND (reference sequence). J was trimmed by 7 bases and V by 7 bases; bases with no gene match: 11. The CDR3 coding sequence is TGTGCCAGTACCCCCGTGGGAGGGACAGGTGAAGCTTTCTTT. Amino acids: CASTPVGGTGEAFF.